This entry features one T cell receptor (beta chain) sequence. The antigen is not known. There are 13 residues in the CDR3. V dropped 3 bases and J dropped 4 bases, with 8 bases sitting between them. These data originate in a study of T cell repertoires in cytomegalovirus infection. Study overall: Evidence of both CMV infection and a matching HLA type came from public TCR beta signatures. Study-level points and caveats: In two of eight donors, the top clonotype was HLA-C-restricted CMV-specific. CMV carriers having the relevant HLA were flagged by cumulative public TCR beta family frequency.

TCRdb analysed the reads with MiXCR anew, one entry per CDR3 protein. The sample lists fewer than 250,000 distinct CDR3 sequences; approximately 22% were seen once. The sequenced sample was CD8+ T cells from PBMCs. This rearrangement joins TRBV12-3 or TRBV12-4 to TRBJ2-3; TRBD1 or TRBD2 may be the D gene (5 bases each). The receptor was isolated from a human donor in good health (CMV status not recorded). Some clones in this sample may be carry-over from other donors' samples. The CDR3 reads CASSLRGPDTQYF. The CDR3 DNA is TGTGCCAGCAGTTTGAGGGGTCCAGATACGCAGTATTTT.